The 22 T cell receptor beta chains presented below share a single source sample, sequenced in a study of blood T cell repertoires in COVID-19. Only in-frame clones appear in the TCRdb table, and some are missing; sequencing was by immunoSEQ multiplex PCR. The table has more than 200,000 clones, about 84% seen once. Material for sequencing was peripheral blood. The receptors were sampled from a woman aged 80 or over with acute or convalescent COVID-19.

The chain recombines TRBV3-1 (or the pseudogene TRBV3-2) with TRBJ2-5, with a possible D match to TRBD1 (5 bases). The CDR3 runs 14 residues. V was pared by 2 bases and J by 2 bases, with 9 bases between. In germline, CDR1 is LGHDT, CDR2 YNNKEL (reference sequence). For the CDR3, the DNA is TGTGCCAGCAGCCAACGAACAGGACAAGAGACCCAGTACTTC. This translates into CASSQRTGQETQYF.

This rearrangement joins TRBV7-9 to TRBJ2-5; 8 bases are a match to TRBD1. The germline CDR1 and CDR2 sequences are SEHNR and FQNEAQ (reference sequence). Trimming cost V 4 bases and J 2 bases; bases outside gene matches: 6. This CDR3 is built from 15 residues. The CDR3 DNA reads as TGTGCCAGCAGCTCCAGGACAGGGCTTCAAGAGACCCAGTACTTC. Translating it yields CASSSRTGLQETQYF. The full variable domain, with the rest looked up from reference TRBV7-9 and TRBJ2-5, is DTGVSQNPRHKITKRGQNVTFRCDPISEHNRLYWYRQTLGQGPEFLTYFQNEAQLEKSRLLSDRFSAERPKGSFSTLEIQRTEQGDSAMYLCASSSRTGLQETQYFGPGTRLLVL.

The V and J genes are TRBV5-1 and TRBJ2-7; 7 bases are a match to TRBD1. V was clipped by 0 bases and J by 0 bases; unmatched bases: 3. Germline loops: CDR1 SGHRS, CDR2 YFSETQ. The CDR3 length is 15 residues. The chain's CDR3 is CASSLGGGPSYEQYF. The CDR3 DNA reads as TGCGCCAGCAGCTTGGGAGGGGGCCCCTCCTACGAGCAGTACTTC.

The chain links TRBV19 to TRBJ1-1; no reliable D call. The V end lost 2 bases, the J end lost 3 bases, and 10 bases lay between the germline ends. The germline V gene has CDR1 LNHDA and CDR2 SQIVND (reference sequence). The CDR3 runs to 14 residues. The CDR3 reads CASSISGVDTEAFF. CDR3 in DNA: TGTGCCAGTAGTATATCAGGCGTCGACACTGAAGCTTTCTTT. The variable domain in full, completed from reference TRBV19 and TRBJ1-1, reads DGGITQSPKYLFRKEGQNVTLSCEQNLNHDAMYWYRQDPGQGLRLIYYSQIVNDFQKGDIAEGYSVSREKKESFPLTVTSAQKNPTAFYLCASSISGVDTEAFFGQGTRLTVV.

The chain recombines TRBV27 with TRBJ2-3, with 8 bases lining up with TRBD2. Germline V lookup: CDR1 MNHEY, CDR2 SMNVEV (reference sequence). The junction had 12 bases not matched to a gene; V was cut back by 7 bases and J by 6 bases. The length of the CDR3 is 15 residues. CDR3 coding DNA: TGTGCCAGCACCAGGGCGGGGGGTTTTTGGGATACGCAGTATTTT. It yields the protein CASTRAGGFWDTQYF.

V is TRBV6-5 and J is TRBJ2-7; TRBD1 matches 9 bases. The CDR3 totals 14 residues. Trimming removed 8 bases from V and 5 bases from J; junction bases left unmatched: 10. Germline assignment: CDR1 MNHEY and CDR2 SVGAGI. CDR3 sequence reads: CASGTGQGINEQYF. The CDR3 DNA is TGTGCCAGCGGCACGGGACAGGGAATCAACGAGCAGTACTTC.

This clone was seen a handful of times. The rearrangement joins TRBV4-2 to TRBJ2-3; D is possibly TRBD2 (7 bases). This CDR3 has 16 amino acids. V dropped 0 bases and J dropped 6 bases, with 16 bases sitting between them. Germline lookup yields CDR1 LGHNA and CDR2 YNFKEQ. The CDR3 sequence is CASSQDSVGGPDTQYF. DNA for the CDR3: TGTGCCAGCAGCCAAGATTCGGTCGGGGGGCCGGATACGCAGTATTTT.

This clone was seen more than once but under ten times. The genes are TRBV7-2 and TRBJ2-7; D is uncertain. CDR1 SGHTA and CDR2 FQGNSA come from the germline V gene. This CDR3 contains 12 residues. Trimming pared 5 bases from V and 2 bases from J, leaving 7 bases between. The CDR3 sequence is CASSVQTYEQYF. The DNA for the CDR3 is TGTGCCAGCAGCGTACAGACCTACGAGCAGTACTTC.

The chain couples TRBV7-8 to TRBJ2-1; unclear D gene. From germline, CDR1 is SGHVS and CDR2 FQNEAQ. The germline V and J ends were trimmed by 5 bases and 9 bases, with 11 bases remaining between them. The CDR3 has 12 residues. CDR3 protein: CASSRNVGEQFF. In nucleotides, the CDR3 is TGTGCCAGCAGCCGAAATGTCGGTGAGCAGTTCTTC.

V usage is TRBV7-3 and J usage is TRBJ2-1; 8 bases map to TRBD2. Germline V gives CDR1 SGHTA, CDR2 FQGTGA. The CDR3 runs 16 residues. Trimming took 5 bases from V and 0 from J; bases not matched to a gene: 6. Here the CDR3 DNA reads TGTGCCAGCAGCCCGGTGAGCGGGAGCTCCTACAATGAGCAGTTCTTC. Translation: CASSPVSGSSYNEQFF.

The chain joins TRBV3-1 (or the pseudogene TRBV3-2) to TRBJ2-1; the D gene is possibly TRBD2 (6 bases). V lost 1 base to trimming and J lost 8 bases, with 9 bases between them. This CDR3 contains 13 residues. Germline V lookup: CDR1 LGHDT, CDR2 YNNKEL (reference sequence). The CDR3 is CASSQGGVDEQFF. CDR3 coding DNA: TGTGCCAGCAGCCAAGGGGGGGTCGATGAGCAGTTCTTC.

V and J are TRBV20-1 and TRBJ2-7; D is possibly TRBD2 (6 bases). From germline, CDR1 is DFQATT and CDR2 SNEGSKA (reference sequence). CDR3 length: 14 residues. V lost 3 bases to trimming and J lost 4 bases, with 16 bases between them. DNA of the CDR3: TGCAGTGCTAGTCCGGGACTCACGCCGTACGAGCAGTACTTC. Amino acids: CSASPGLTPYEQYF.

Written as DNA, the CDR3 is TGCAGCGTTCTCCGAGGGACAGGAAAGCATGAGCAGTTCTTC. It translates to CSVLRGTGKHEQFF. The V and J genes are TRBV29-1 and TRBJ2-1, with TRBD1 identical over 8 bases. V lost 5 bases to trimming and J lost 8 bases; unmatched junction nucleotides: 11. CDR3 size: 14 residues. CDR1 SQVTM and CDR2 ANQGSEA come from the germline V gene.

The rearrangement joins TRBV5-6 to TRBJ2-2; D is unclear. The CDR3 totals 14 residues. Germline V gene data show CDR1 as SGHDT and CDR2 as YYEEEE. V gave up 4 bases and J gave up 5 bases, with 12 bases separating them. In DNA, the CDR3 is TGTGCCAGCAGCCGAGGATCATTGACCGGGGAGCTGTTTTTT. Its protein product is CASSRGSLTGELFF.

This rearrangement joins TRBV5-4 to TRBJ2-5; 10 nucleotides align to TRBD2. Germline assignment: CDR1 SGHNT and CDR2 YYREEE (reference sequence). The CDR3 is made up of 15 amino acids. Unmatched junction bases numbered 7, after V lost 3 bases and J lost 5 bases. The CDR3 region is CASSSASGGRETQYF. The CDR3 nucleotides are TGTGCCAGCAGCTCCGCTAGCGGGGGCCGGGAGACCCAGTACTTC. The whole variable domain, filled in from reference TRBV5-4 and TRBJ2-5, reads ETGVTQSPTHLIKTRGQQVTLRCSSQSGHNTVSWYQQALGQGPQFIFQYYREEENGRGNFPPRFSGLQFPNYSSELNVNALELDDSALYLCASSSASGGRETQYFGPGTRLLVL.

The rearrangement links TRBV6-6 to TRBJ1-5; the D gene is possibly TRBD1 (5 bases). The V end lost 0 bases, the J end lost 6 bases, and 12 bases lay between the germline ends. Germline V gives CDR1 MNHNY, CDR2 SVGAGI (reference sequence). The CDR3 extends over 15 amino acids. The CDR3 loop reads CASSYSNQGVQPQHF. The CDR3 region has the DNA TGTGCCAGCAGTTACTCGAATCAAGGGGTTCAGCCCCAGCATTTT.

The DNA for the CDR3 is TGTGCCACCAAGGCCGGACAGGAGCTGACGAACACCGGGGAGCTGTTTTTT. It translates to CATKAGQELTNTGELFF. The V call is TRBV18, the J call TRBJ2-2; 7 nucleotides align to TRBD1. This CDR3 is 17 amino acids long. V shed 10 bases, J shed 0 bases, and the junction held 14 bases outside the gene matches. Germline V gene lookup returns CDR1 KGHSH and CDR2 LQKENI.

This chain connects TRBV29-1 to TRBJ1-2; 8 bases align to TRBD1. Trimming at V came to 5 bases and at J to 0 bases, leaving 5 bases not matched to a gene. This CDR3 is built from 14 residues. Germline-derived CDR1 and CDR2 are SQVTM and ANQGSEA. CDR3 region: CSVRRTGSNYGYTF. The CDR3 DNA reads TGCAGCGTTCGTAGGACAGGGTCTAACTATGGCTACACCTTC.

The V call is TRBV19, the J call TRBJ2-5; 8 nucleotides line up with TRBD1. Germline V gene sequence: CDR1 LNHDA, CDR2 SQIVND (reference sequence). Trimming took 9 bases from V and 4 from J; bases not matched to a gene: 7. This CDR3 has 13 amino acids. The CDR3 loop reads CASETGEGETQYF. The CDR3 region has the DNA TGTGCCAGCGAGACAGGGGAAGGAGAGACCCAGTACTTC.

The chain carries TRBV5-4 and TRBJ1-2, with TRBD1 identical over 7 bases. J was trimmed by 11 bases and V by 4 bases; bases with no gene match: 8. The CDR3 covers 12 residues. Per germline, CDR1 SGHNT and CDR2 YYREEE (reference sequence). The CDR3 nucleotides are TGTGCCAGCAGCCTTGACAGGGCCCTGTACACCTTC. Its protein is CASSLDRALYTF.

The chain employs TRBV4-1 and TRBJ1-2; no firm D call. Looked up from germline, CDR1 is MGHRA and CDR2 is YSYEKL. This CDR3 has 15 amino acids. The ends were cut back, 0 bases at V and 1 base at J, with 9 bases in the middle. The CDR3 is CASSQDHSFNYGYTF. DNA of the CDR3: TGCGCCAGCAGCCAAGATCACAGCTTTAACTATGGCTACACCTTC.

This chain connects TRBV19 to TRBJ1-2; D is unclear. Trimming pared 5 bases from V and 1 base from J, leaving 14 bases between. The CDR3 contains 15 residues. CDR1 and CDR2 (germline): LNHDA, SQIVND (reference sequence). CDR3 sequence reads: CASSASVGGNYGYTF. For the CDR3, the DNA is TGTGCCAGTAGTGCGTCGGTCGGCGGTAACTATGGCTACACCTTC.